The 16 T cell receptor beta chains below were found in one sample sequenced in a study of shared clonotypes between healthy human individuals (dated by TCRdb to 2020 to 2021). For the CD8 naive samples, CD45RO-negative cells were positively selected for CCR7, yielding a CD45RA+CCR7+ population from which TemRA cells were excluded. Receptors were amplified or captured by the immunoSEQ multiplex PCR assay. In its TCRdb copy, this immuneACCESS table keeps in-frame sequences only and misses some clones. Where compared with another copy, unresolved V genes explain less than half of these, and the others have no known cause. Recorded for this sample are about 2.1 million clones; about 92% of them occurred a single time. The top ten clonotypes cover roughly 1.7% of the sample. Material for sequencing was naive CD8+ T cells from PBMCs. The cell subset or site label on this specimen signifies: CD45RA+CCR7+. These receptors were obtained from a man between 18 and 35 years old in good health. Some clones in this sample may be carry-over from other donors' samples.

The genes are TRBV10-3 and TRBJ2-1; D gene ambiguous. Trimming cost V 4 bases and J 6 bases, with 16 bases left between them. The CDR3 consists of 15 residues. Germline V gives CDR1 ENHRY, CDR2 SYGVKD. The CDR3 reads CAISAISGNINEQFF. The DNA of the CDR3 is TGTGCCATCAGTGCTATTTCCGGCAATATCAATGAGCAGTTCTTC.

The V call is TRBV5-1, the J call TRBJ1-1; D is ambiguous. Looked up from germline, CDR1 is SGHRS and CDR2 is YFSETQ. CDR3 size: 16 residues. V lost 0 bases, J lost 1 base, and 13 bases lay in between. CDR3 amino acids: CASSLARFGPNTEAFF. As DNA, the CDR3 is TGCGCCAGCAGCTTGGCCAGGTTCGGTCCGAACACTGAAGCTTTCTTT.

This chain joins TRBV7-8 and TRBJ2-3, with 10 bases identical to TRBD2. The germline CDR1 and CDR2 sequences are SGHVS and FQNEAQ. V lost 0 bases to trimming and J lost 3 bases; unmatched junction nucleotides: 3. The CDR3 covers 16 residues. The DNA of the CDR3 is TGTGCCAGCAGCTTAGCCGGGACTAGCGTTACAGATACGCAGTATTTT. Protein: CASSLAGTSVTDTQYF.

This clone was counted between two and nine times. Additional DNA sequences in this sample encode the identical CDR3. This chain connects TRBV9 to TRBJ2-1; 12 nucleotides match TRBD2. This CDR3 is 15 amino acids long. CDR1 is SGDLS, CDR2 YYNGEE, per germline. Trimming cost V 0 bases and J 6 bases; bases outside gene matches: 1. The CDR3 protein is CASSVGTSGINEQFF. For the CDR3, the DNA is TGTGCCAGCAGCGTAGGGACTAGCGGGATCAATGAGCAGTTCTTC.

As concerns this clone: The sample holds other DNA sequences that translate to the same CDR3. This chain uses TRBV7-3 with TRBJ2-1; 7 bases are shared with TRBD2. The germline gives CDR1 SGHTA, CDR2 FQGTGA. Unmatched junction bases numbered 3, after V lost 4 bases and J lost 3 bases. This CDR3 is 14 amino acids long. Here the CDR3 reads CASSSGGSYNEQFF. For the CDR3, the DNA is TGTGCCAGCAGCTCCGGCGGGAGCTACAATGAGCAGTTCTTC.

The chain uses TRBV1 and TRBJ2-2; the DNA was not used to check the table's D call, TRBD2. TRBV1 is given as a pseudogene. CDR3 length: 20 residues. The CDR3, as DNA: TGCACCAGCAGCCTCACGGGGTGTACAGCGGGGAAGGGTCGGACCGGGGAGCTGTTTTTT. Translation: CTSSLTGCTAGKGRTGELFF.

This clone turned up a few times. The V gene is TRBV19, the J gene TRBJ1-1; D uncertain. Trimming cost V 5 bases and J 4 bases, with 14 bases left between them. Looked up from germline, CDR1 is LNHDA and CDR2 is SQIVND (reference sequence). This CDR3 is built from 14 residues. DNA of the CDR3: TGTGCCAGTAGTGCGACCCCCTCGAGCACTGAAGCTTTCTTT. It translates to CASSATPSSTEAFF.

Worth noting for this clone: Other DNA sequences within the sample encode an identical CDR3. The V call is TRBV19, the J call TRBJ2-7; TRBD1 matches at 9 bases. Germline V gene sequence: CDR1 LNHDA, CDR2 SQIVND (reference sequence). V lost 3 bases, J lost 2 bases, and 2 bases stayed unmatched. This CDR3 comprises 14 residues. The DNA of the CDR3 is TGTGCCAGTAGTATGAGACAGGGGGCCTACGAGCAGTACTTC. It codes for CASSMRQGAYEQYF.

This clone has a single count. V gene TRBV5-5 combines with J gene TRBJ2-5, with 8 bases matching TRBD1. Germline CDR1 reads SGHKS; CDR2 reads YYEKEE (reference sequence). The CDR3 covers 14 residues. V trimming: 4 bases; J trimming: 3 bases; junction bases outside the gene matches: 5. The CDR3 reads CASSKDRVEETQYF. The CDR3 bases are TGTGCCAGCAGCAAGGACAGGGTTGAAGAGACCCAGTACTTC.

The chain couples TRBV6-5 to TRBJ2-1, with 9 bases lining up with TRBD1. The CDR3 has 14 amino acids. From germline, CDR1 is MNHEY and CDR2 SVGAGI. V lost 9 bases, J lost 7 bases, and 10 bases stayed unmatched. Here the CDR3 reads CASGDRGQGNEQFF. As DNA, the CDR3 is TGTGCCAGTGGAGACCGCGGACAGGGGAATGAGCAGTTCTTC.

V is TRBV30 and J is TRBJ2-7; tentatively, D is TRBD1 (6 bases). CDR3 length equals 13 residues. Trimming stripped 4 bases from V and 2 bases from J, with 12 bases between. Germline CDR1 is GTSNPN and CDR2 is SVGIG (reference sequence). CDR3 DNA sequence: TGTGCCTGGACCCTCAGGGACACCTACGAGCAGTACTTC. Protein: CAWTLRDTYEQYF.

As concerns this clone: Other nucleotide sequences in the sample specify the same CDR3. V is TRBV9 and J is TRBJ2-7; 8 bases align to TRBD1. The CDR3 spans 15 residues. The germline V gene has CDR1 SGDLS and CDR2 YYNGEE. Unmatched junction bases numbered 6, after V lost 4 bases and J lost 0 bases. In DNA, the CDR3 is TGTGCCAGCAGCCCCCGGGACAGGAGCTCCTACGAGCAGTACTTC. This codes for CASSPRDRSSYEQYF.

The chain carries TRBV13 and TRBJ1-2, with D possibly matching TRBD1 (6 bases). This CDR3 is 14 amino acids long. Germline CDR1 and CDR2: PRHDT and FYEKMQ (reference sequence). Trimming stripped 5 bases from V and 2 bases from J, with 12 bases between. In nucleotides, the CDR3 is TGTGCCAGCAGCCCGGGGGGGCAAAACTATGGCTACACCTTC. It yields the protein CASSPGGQNYGYTF. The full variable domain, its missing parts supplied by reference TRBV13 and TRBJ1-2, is AAGVIQSPRHLIKEKRETATLKCYPIPRHDTVYWYQQGPGQDPQFLISFYEKMQSDKGSIPDRFSAQQFSDYHSELNMSSLELGDSALYFCASSPGGQNYGYTFGSGTRLTVV.

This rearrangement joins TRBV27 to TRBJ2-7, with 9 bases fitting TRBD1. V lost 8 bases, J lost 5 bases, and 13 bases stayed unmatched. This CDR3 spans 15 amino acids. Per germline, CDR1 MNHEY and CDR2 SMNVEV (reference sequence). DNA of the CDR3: TGTGCCAGCTCCCCTACCCGGGACAGGGCTCACGAGCAGTACTTC. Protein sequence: CASSPTRDRAHEQYF.

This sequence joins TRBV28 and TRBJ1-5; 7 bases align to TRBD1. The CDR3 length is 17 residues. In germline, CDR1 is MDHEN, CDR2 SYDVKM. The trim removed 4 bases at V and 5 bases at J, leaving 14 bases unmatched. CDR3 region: CASSSVPQGVVDQPQHF. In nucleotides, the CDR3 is TGTGCCAGCAGTTCTGTACCTCAGGGGGTAGTTGATCAGCCCCAGCATTTT. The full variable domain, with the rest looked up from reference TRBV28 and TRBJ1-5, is DVKVTQSSRYLVKRTGEKVFLECVQDMDHENMFWYRQDPGLGLRLIYFSYDVKMKEKGDIPEGYSVSREKKERFSLILESASTNQTSMYLCASSSVPQGVVDQPQHFGDGTRLSIL.

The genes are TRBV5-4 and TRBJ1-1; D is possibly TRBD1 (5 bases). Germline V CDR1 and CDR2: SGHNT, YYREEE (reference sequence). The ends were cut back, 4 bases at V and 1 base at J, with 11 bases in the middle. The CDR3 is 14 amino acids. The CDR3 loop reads CASSAWGWNTEAFF. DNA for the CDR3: TGTGCCAGCAGCGCGTGGGGGTGGAACACTGAAGCTTTCTTT.